Listed below are T cell receptor beta chains from one sample, sequenced in a study of beta chain features in type 1 diabetes. The assay was immunoSEQ multiplex PCR, and TCRdb's table has in-frame clones only and misses some. The sample consists of 120,000 or so clones, roughly 17% of them appearing once. Sequencing input: central memory CD4+ T cells from blood. The receptors derive from a man aged 25 to 40 with type 1 diabetes. Both conserved end residues are part of each CDR3. The D gene is left open where the match is weak. Rows give clone size only sometimes, using once, few, many, or a class for an expanded clone.

d_call,j_call,clone_size,v_call,cdr3_nt,cdr3_aa
.,TRBJ2-5,.,TRBV20-1,TGCAGTGCTCTGAGCGAGACCCAGTACTTC,CSALSETQYF
.,TRBJ1-2,few,TRBV19,TGTGCCAGTAGCAGACAGAGAAGTGTCTTATCTGGCTACACCTTC,CASSRQRSVLSGYTF
TRBD1,TRBJ2-3,few,TRBV10-2,TGCGCCAGCAGTGAGTCTTTATGGGACAGGGTCACAGATACGCAGTATTTT,CASSESLWDRVTDTQYF
.,TRBJ2-7,.,TRBV23-1,TGCGCCAGAGAACATACCTACGAGCAGTACTTC,CAREHTYEQYF
TRBD2,TRBJ2-5,few,TRBV29-1,TGCAGCGTGGGACTAGCGGGAAACTCATGGAGGGAGCAGTACTTC,CSVGLAGNSWREQYF
.,TRBJ1-4,few,TRBV20-1,TGCAGTGCTAGAGTTGGCGAAAAACTGTTTTTT,CSARVGEKLFF
TRBD2,TRBJ2-1,many,TRBV2,TGTGCCAGCGGTTTAGAGCGGGGGCAGTTCTTC,CASGLERGQFF
.,TRBJ1-6,few,TRBV5-1,TGCGCCAGCAGCTTGGCCACACCGGGCGTCAATAATTCACCCCTCCACTTT,CASSLATPGVNNSPLHF
.,TRBJ2-2,few,TRBV7-3,TGTGCCAGCAGCTTGGACAGTACATTGGGGGAGCTGTTTTTT,CASSLDSTLGELFF
TRBD1,TRBJ1-4,.,TRBV25-1,TGTGCCAGCAGTGAATATGCCCAGGGGGATGAAAAACTGTTTTTT,CASSEYAQGDEKLFF
.,TRBJ2-3,few,TRBV9,TGTGCCAGCAGCGGAGGTTCAGGCGGGGAGAGCACAGATACGCAGTATTTT,CASSGGSGGESTDTQYF
TRBD1,TRBJ2-7,once,TRBV29-1,TGCAGCGTTCATGTCGGGACAGGGATTTTGAACGAGCAGTACTTC,CSVHVGTGILNEQYF
TRBD1,TRBJ2-5,.,TRBV27,TGTGCCAGCAGCCGAACCGGGACAGGGTTGACCCAGTACTTC,CASSRTGTGLTQYF
.,TRBJ2-1,.,TRBV2,TGTGCCAGCGCGGCAGGGTCGTACAATGAGCAGTTCTTC,CASAAGSYNEQFF
.,TRBJ1-2,once,TRBV30,TGTGCCTGGAGTCTAACCGTCTATGGCTACACCTTC,CAWSLTVYGYTF
.,TRBJ2-7,.,TRBV6-5,TGTGCCAGCAGTTCCCCTCGGACGGGCTACGAGCAGTACTTC,CASSSPRTGYEQYF
.,TRBJ1-5,.,TRBV7-9,TGTGCCAGCAGTTTAGACTGGGTTAAGCCCCAGCATTTT,CASSLDWVKPQHF
TRBD1,TRBJ2-7,.,TRBV19,TGTGCCAGTAGTACCGGGACAGGAGCTTCCTACGAGCAGTACTTC,CASSTGTGASYEQYF
TRBD2,TRBJ2-3,.,TRBV7-9,TGTGCCAGCAGCTTTAGCGGGGGGGAGCGGAATACGCAGTATTTT,CASSFSGGERNTQYF
.,TRBJ2-7,.,TRBV10-3,TGTGCCAGCAGTGAGCCCACAGGGTATCCCTACGAGCAGTACTTC,CASSEPTGYPYEQYF
.,TRBJ1-2,.,TRBV25-1,TGTGCCAGCAGTGAATCGGGAACAGCTCCCTATGGCTACACCTTC,CASSESGTAPYGYTF
.,TRBJ1-2,.,TRBV20-1,TGCAGTGCTAGCAATGGCTACACCTTC,CSASNGYTF
TRBD1,TRBJ2-1,.,TRBV18,TGTGCCAGCTCCCGGACAGGTTTCTATGAGCAGTTCTTC,CASSRTGFYEQFF
.,TRBJ2-3,.,TRBV5-5,TGTGCCAGCAGCCCGCGGTCCGGGGATACGCAGTATTTT,CASSPRSGDTQYF
TRBD1,TRBJ1-4,many,TRBV29-1,TGCAGCGCCAAGACAGGGCTTAATGAAAAACTGTTTTTT,CSAKTGLNEKLFF
.,TRBJ2-4,.,TRBV5-6,TGTGCCAGCAGTTTAATACAGGGCCCTATAAACATTCAGTACTTC,CASSLIQGPINIQYF
.,TRBJ1-1,.,TRBV4-1,TGCGCCAGCAGCCATACCGGCAGCTTGAACACTGAAGCTTTCTTT,CASSHTGSLNTEAFF
.,TRBJ2-3,.,TRBV5-1,TGCGCCAGCAGCCCACTGGATGTTACAGGGAGTTTAGATACGCAGTATTTT,CASSPLDVTGSLDTQYF
.,TRBJ2-1,few,TRBV4-3,TGCGCCAGCAGCCAAGACTCCTACAATGAGCAGTTCTTC,CASSQDSYNEQFF
.,TRBJ2-2,.,TRBV28,TGTGCCAGCAGTTTGGAGCTTCGGGTTAGGAACACCGGGGAGCTGTTTTTT,CASSLELRVRNTGELFF
TRBD2,TRBJ2-7,.,TRBV30,TGTGCCTGGAGTGCAACCTGGGGAGCGGGGGCCACCTACGAGCAGTACTTC,CAWSATWGAGATYEQYF
.,TRBJ2-1,.,TRBV4-1,TGCGCCAGCAGCCAAGGATTGGCCCTCTACAATGAGCAGTTCTTC,CASSQGLALYNEQFF
TRBD2,TRBJ2-3,.,TRBV5-1,TGCGCCAGCCGACTAGCGGGGGACGCAGATACGCAGTATTTT,CASRLAGDADTQYF
TRBD1,TRBJ2-7,.,TRBV5-1,TGCGCCAGCAGCTTGACGGGGACAGGGGGCGTCGGGCAGTACTTC,CASSLTGTGGVGQYF
TRBD2,TRBJ2-5,few,TRBV5-1,TGCGCCAGCAGCTTGGCCAGCGGGGGATCGGCTGGGGAGACCCAGTACTTC,CASSLASGGSAGETQYF
.,TRBJ2-7,.,TRBV4-2,TGTGCCAGCAGCCAAGTCGCCAGGGCTGCCGAGCAGTACTTC,CASSQVARAAEQYF
.,TRBJ2-1,few,TRBV10-3,TGTGCCATCAGCCCGGATATTAGCTACAATGAGCAGTTCTTC,CAISPDISYNEQFF
.,TRBJ1-3,many,TRBV12-5,TGTGCTAGTGGTCCGGACCCACCGGGACTGACGTCTAAAACTGGAAACACCATATATTTT,CASGPDPPGLTSKTGNTIYF
TRBD1,TRBJ2-1,many,TRBV6-6,TGTGCCAGCAGGCCAGGGGGCAATGAGCAGTTCTTC,CASRPGGNEQFF
.,TRBJ2-1,few,TRBV14,TGTGCCAGCAGCCAAGATCTAGTATTCGAGCAGTTCTTC,CASSQDLVFEQFF
TRBD1,TRBJ1-1,.,TRBV11-2,TGTGCCAGCAGCTCTGGACAGGGGAACACTGAAGCTTTCTTT,CASSSGQGNTEAFF
TRBD1,TRBJ2-7,.,TRBV6-1,TGTGCCAGCCTCTTTGGACAGGGGTCTTCCTACGAGCAGTACTTC,CASLFGQGSSYEQYF
.,TRBJ2-1,once,TRBV2,TGTGCCAGCAGTGGTGACAGTTCCTACAATGAGCAGTTCTTC,CASSGDSSYNEQFF
TRBD2,TRBJ2-3,few,TRBV10-3,TGTGCCATCAGTGTAGCGGGGGGGCCAGCAGATACGCAGTATTTT,CAISVAGGPADTQYF
.,TRBJ2-7,.,TRBV23-1,TGCGCCAGCAGTTTAAGGGAACCGTTTAGGGCCACCGAGCAGTACTTC,CASSLREPFRATEQYF
TRBD1,TRBJ1-2,.,TRBV6-5,TGTGCCAGCACCCGATTGACAGGGGGAAACTATGGCTACACCTTC,CASTRLTGGNYGYTF
TRBD2,TRBJ2-5,.,TRBV7-2,TGTGCCAGCAGCCCCCCGGGACTAGCGGCGGAGACCCAGTACTTC,CASSPPGLAAETQYF
TRBD1,TRBJ2-7,.,TRBV6-5,TGTGCCAGCAGTTATTCCGGGACAGGGGGCAACGAGCAGTACTTC,CASSYSGTGGNEQYF
.,TRBJ2-4,.,TRBV7-2,TGTGCCAGCAGCAAAGAGCGGAGGGACATTCAGTACTTC,CASSKERRDIQYF
.,TRBJ1-6,.,TRBV4-3,TGCGCCAGCAACCCTGAAGAGACAGGCCGAAATTCACCCCTCCACTTT,CASNPEETGRNSPLHF
.,TRBJ2-4,.,TRBV2,TGTGCCAGCAGTGAAGTGGGGGGACGGAACATTCAGTACTTC,CASSEVGGRNIQYF